A single sample is the source of the 13 T cell receptor beta chains below, sequenced in a study of shared T cell receptors in the human thymus. TCRdb's copy holds only in-frame clones and misses some; the assay was immunoSEQ multiplex PCR. The data hold roughly 700,000 clones, with roughly 90% observed a single time. A further study also used this sample, focusing on human thymus T cells.

Input material: thymocytes. The receptors stem from a boy younger than two with a congenital heart defect.

The count of this clone is one. The chain recombines TRBV27 with TRBJ1-2; D perhaps matches TRBD1 (6 bases). CDR1 MNHEY and CDR2 SMNVEV come from the germline V gene (reference sequence). Trimming took 2 bases from V and 7 from J, leaving 17 bases between them. There are 15 residues in the CDR3. The CDR3 coding sequence is TGTGCCAGCAGTTTAACGGGCAGGGGAGAAAGTGGCTACACCTTC. This codes for CASSLTGRGESGYTF.

The CDR3 nucleotides are TGTGCCAGCAGTTTATACAGGGGAGAGACCCAGTACTTC. Translation gives CASSLYRGETQYF. V is TRBV27 and J is TRBJ2-5, with 7 bases lining up with TRBD1. The length of the CDR3 is 13 residues. V shed 1 base, J shed 4 bases, and the junction held 0 bases outside the gene matches. The germline CDR1 and CDR2 sequences are MNHEY and SMNVEV (reference sequence).

The rearrangement joins TRBV27 to TRBJ2-5; the match to TRBD2 covers 12 bases. V shed 5 bases and J 5 bases; nucleotides not matched to a gene: 18. CDR1 and CDR2 (germline): MNHEY, SMNVEV (reference sequence). This CDR3 region has 19 residues. The CDR3 loop reads CASSTRTSGNQKVWETQYF. The CDR3 region has the DNA TGTGCCAGCAGTACGAGGACTAGCGGGAATCAGAAGGTGTGGGAGACCCAGTACTTC.

This clone appeared a few times. This chain uses TRBV4-1 with TRBJ2-5; 7 bases map to TRBD1. The closer fit of TRBJ2-7 to the DNA end suggests the J call may be wrong. In germline, CDR1 is MGHRA, CDR2 YSYEKL. This CDR3 comprises 22 residues. The CDR3 reads CASSQDNQSPKSNGTDSYEQYF. CDR3 DNA: TGCGCCAGCAGCCAAGATAATCAATCCCCGAAATCGAACGGGACAGACTCCTACGAGCAGTACTTC.

The chain combines TRBV30 with TRBJ2-1; 16 bases are a match to TRBD2. Germline V gene data show CDR1 as GTSNPN and CDR2 as SVGIG (reference sequence). This CDR3 has 21 amino acids. V trimming: 1 base; J trimming: 0 bases; junction bases outside the gene matches: 12. CDR3 residues: CAWSGWEGLAGGMGSYNEQFF. The CDR3 region has the DNA TGTGCCTGGAGTGGGTGGGAGGGACTAGCGGGAGGGATGGGCTCCTACAATGAGCAGTTCTTC.

The chain has TRBV27 and TRBJ1-2, with 8 nucleotides matching TRBD1. Germline CDR1 is MNHEY and CDR2 is SMNVEV (reference sequence). CDR3 length: 13 amino acids. The V and J ends lost 6 bases and 2 bases, in that order; junction bases with no gene match: 2. The CDR3 loop reads CASRQGANYGYTF. CDR3 coding DNA: TGTGCCAGCAGGCAGGGGGCAAACTATGGCTACACCTTC.

The V and J genes are TRBV28 and TRBJ1-2; no reliable D call. The CDR3 covers 16 residues. Germline V CDR1 and CDR2: MDHEN, SYDVKM. The V gene lost 6 bases and the J gene lost 6 bases, with 23 bases spanning the gap. The CDR3 sequence is CASRAYRDPKGDGYTF. Written as DNA, the CDR3 is TGTGCCAGCAGAGCTTACCGGGATCCTAAAGGCGATGGCTACACCTTC.

The count of this clone is one. The genes are TRBV7-9 and TRBJ1-3, with 8 bases identical to TRBD1. The CDR3 runs 14 residues. V dropped 4 bases and J dropped 4; count of bases not matched to a gene: 3. Germline CDR1 SEHNR, CDR2 FQNEAQ (reference sequence). The CDR3 loop reads CASSSWDRGNTIYF. CDR3 bases: TGTGCCAGCAGCTCCTGGGACAGGGGAAACACCATATATTTT.

This chain joins TRBV28 and TRBJ1-1; no clear D gene. The CDR3 is 13 residues long. The V end was cut by 5 bases, the J end by 3 bases, with 10 bases between. The germline V gene encodes CDR1 MDHEN and CDR2 SYDVKM. The CDR3 coding sequence is TGTGCCAGCAGTCTCGGAGGGCACACTGAAGCTTTCTTT. It is translated as CASSLGGHTEAFF.

The chain has TRBV7-2 and TRBJ1-3; D is perhaps TRBD1 (5 bases). The V end lost 5 bases, the J end lost 0 bases, and 11 bases lay between the germline ends. This CDR3 comprises 15 residues. Germline CDR1 is SGHTA and CDR2 is FQGNSA. CDR3 bases: TGTGCCAGCAGCGTGACAGCCTCCTCTGGAAACACCATATATTTT. Residues: CASSVTASSGNTIYF. The variable domain in full, with the rest retrieved from reference TRBV7-2 and TRBJ1-3, is GAGVSQSPSNKVTEKGKDVELRCDPISGHTALYWYRQSLGQGLEFLIYFQGNSAPDKSGLPSDRFSAERTGGSVSTLTIQRTQQEDSAVYLCASSVTASSGNTIYFGEGSWLTVV.

This clone was counted once. This chain links TRBV1 with TRBJ2-7; the DNA was not used to check the table's D call, TRBD1. TRBV1 is a known pseudogene. The CDR3 runs to 14 residues. The CDR3: CTSSLGQDSYEQYF. CDR3 nucleotides: TGCACCAGCAGCTTGGGACAGGACTCCTACGAGCAGTACTTC.

As DNA, the CDR3 is TGTGCCAGCAGCTTTTCTAGCGACTACGAGCAGTACTTC. The encoded protein is CASSFSSDYEQYF. The rearrangement links TRBV7-9 to TRBJ2-7; D is possibly TRBD2 (6 bases). V shed 3 bases and J shed 3 bases, with 9 bases lying between them. From germline, CDR1 is SEHNR and CDR2 FQNEAQ (reference sequence). This CDR3 has 13 amino acids.

As to this clone: At one end the junction does not follow the germline gene, possibly because of a read error. V usage is TRBV7-7 and J usage is TRBJ2-5; D unresolved. There are 15 residues in the CDR3. The germline V gene encodes CDR1 SSHAT and CDR2 FNYEAQ (reference sequence). The CDR3 DNA is TGTGCTAGCAGCTTGACGCGGTCGCCGCGGGAGACCCAGTACTTC. This sequence encodes CASSLTRSPRETQYF.